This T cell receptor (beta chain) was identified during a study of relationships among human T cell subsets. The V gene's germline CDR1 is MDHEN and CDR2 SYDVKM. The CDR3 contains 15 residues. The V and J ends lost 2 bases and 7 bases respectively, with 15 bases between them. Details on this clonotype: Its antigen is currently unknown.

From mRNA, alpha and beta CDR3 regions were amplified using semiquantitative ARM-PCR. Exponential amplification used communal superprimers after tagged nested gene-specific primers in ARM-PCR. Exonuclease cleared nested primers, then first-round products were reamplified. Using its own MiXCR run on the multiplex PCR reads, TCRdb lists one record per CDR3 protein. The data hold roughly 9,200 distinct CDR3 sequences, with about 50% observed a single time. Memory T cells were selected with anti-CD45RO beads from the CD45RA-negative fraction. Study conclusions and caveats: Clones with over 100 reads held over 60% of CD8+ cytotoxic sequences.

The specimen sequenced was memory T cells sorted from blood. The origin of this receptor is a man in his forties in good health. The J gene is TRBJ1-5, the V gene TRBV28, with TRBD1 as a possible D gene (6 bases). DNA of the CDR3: TGTGCCAGCAGTTTAGGCAGGGGAATTTTCCAGCCCCAGCATTTT. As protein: CASSLGRGIFQPQHF.